This TCR beta chain derives from a study of CD8 T cells in Susac syndrome. An amount of RNA that ranged from about 0.45 to 1 ug was reverse transcribed with random hexamers. Multiplex immunoSEQ PCR targeted 54 Vbeta and 13 Jbeta TCR beta segments. TCRdb analysed the immunoSEQ multiplex PCR reads with MiXCR anew, one entry per CDR3 protein. The sample records around 150,000 distinct CDR3 sequences, more than 90% being singletons. The CDR3 covers 15 residues. Germline V gene sequence: CDR1 MNHEY, CDR2 SVGAGI. TCR beta sequencing covered blood CD8+ and CD4+ T cells. Matched for age and sex, the controls were healthy donors. It was negative isolation that provided the CD8+ and CD4+ T cells, whereas TEMRA cells were enriched by FACS. To note about this clonotype: A junction boundary mismatches the germline segment, possibly from a read error.

The TCR was taken from a human donor in good health. The chain combines TRBV6-5 with TRBJ1-1, with D hard to call. Material: CD4+ T cells from PBMCs. CDR3 nucleotide sequence: TGTGCCATCAGTGCAACCGGGAGGTTGAACACTGAAGCTTTCTTT. This translates into CAISATGRLNTEAFF.